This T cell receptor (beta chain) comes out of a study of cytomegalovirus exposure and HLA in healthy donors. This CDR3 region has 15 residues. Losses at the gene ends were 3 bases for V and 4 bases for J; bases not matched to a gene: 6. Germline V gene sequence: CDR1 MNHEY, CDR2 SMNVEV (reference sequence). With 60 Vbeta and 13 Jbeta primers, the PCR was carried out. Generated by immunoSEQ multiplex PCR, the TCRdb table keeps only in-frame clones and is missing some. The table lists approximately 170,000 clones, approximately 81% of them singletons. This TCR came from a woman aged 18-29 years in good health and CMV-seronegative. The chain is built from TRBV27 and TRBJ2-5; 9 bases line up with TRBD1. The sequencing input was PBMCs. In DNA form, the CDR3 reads TGTGCCAGCAGTTTCGGACAGGGGCCGGGAGAGACCCAGTACTTC. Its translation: CASSFGQGPGETQYF.